Detailed here is one TCR beta chain. Its antigen is unknown. The source of the sample is a study of cytomegalovirus exposure and HLA in healthy donors. Study in general: For the 300 to 400 genotyped donors, around 76% fell within the Caucasian-associated ancestry cluster. General study results and limits: Reports indicated that the classifier achieved high specificity and sensitivity in diagnosing cytomegalovirus status. Among the sequence variants, a highly shared cluster was likely an artifact of sequencing.

Trimming stripped 1 base from V and 0 bases from J, with 13 bases between. Per germline, CDR1 MNHGY and CDR2 SVAAGI. This CDR3 has 17 residues. PCR involved 60 Vbeta and 13 Jbeta primers. TCRdb's copy holds only in-frame clones and misses some; the assay was immunoSEQ multiplex PCR. This table holds around 130,000 clones, around three fifths found once. V usage is TRBV6-9 and J usage is TRBJ2-1, with D maybe TRBD2 (6 bases). The sample taken for sequencing was PBMCs. The TCR originated in a woman aged 40 to 55 in good health and CMV-seropositive. CDR3 protein: CASSYCVSGFSYNEQFF. The DNA for the CDR3 is TGTGCCAGCAGTTATTGTGTTAGCGGATTCTCCTACAATGAGCAGTTCTTC.